Following are 23 T cell receptor beta chains from one sample sequenced in a study of T cell responses to AZD1222 COVID-19 vaccine. Measured with immunoSEQ multiplex PCR; TCRdb has only the in-frame clones, and not every one. The data show under 150,000 clones, about 91% seen once. This specimen consisted of peripheral blood, obtained 28 days after the second AZD1222 dose. The receptors were sampled from an adult who received the AZD1222 COVID-19 vaccine.

The chain carries TRBV5-5 and TRBJ1-2; possibly TRBD1 for D (6 bases). From germline, CDR1 is SGHKS and CDR2 YYEKEE (reference sequence). Trimming pared 3 bases from V and 4 bases from J, leaving 10 bases between. The CDR3 covers 13 residues. CDR3 in amino acids: CASSSRTAYGYTF. The CDR3 DNA is TGTGCCAGCAGCTCCCGGACAGCCTATGGCTACACCTTC.

V is TRBV14 and J is TRBJ1-4; D is uncertain. The V end lost 2 bases, the J end lost 1 base, and 8 bases lay between the germline ends. The CDR3 runs to 15 residues. Germline lookup yields CDR1 SGHDN and CDR2 FVKESK. Here the CDR3 DNA reads TGTGCCAGCAGCCAAAATGTTGGAACTAATGAAAAACTGTTTTTT. Residues: CASSQNVGTNEKLFF. Together with reference TRBV14 and TRBJ1-4, the CDR3 gives the full variable domain: EAGVTQFPSHSVIEKGQTVTLRCDPISGHDNLYWYRRVMGKEIKFLLHFVKESKQDESGMPNNRFLAERTGGTYSTLKVQPAELEDSGVYFCASSQNVGTNEKLFFGSGTQLSVL.

The chain recombines TRBV24-1 with TRBJ2-1; 15 positions agree with TRBD2. There are 18 residues in the CDR3. Germline V CDR1 and CDR2: KGHDR, SFDVKD. V was clipped by 3 bases and J by 7 bases; unmatched bases: 9. This CDR3 is CATSDGTSGRIRGNEQFF. CDR3 DNA: TGTGCCACCAGTGATGGGACTAGCGGGAGGATAAGGGGAAATGAGCAGTTCTTC.

This sequence joins TRBV28 and TRBJ2-1; D is unclear. V shed 6 bases and J shed 4 bases, with 13 bases lying between them. CDR3 length: 14 residues. Germline V gene data show CDR1 as MDHEN and CDR2 as SYDVKM. The CDR3, as DNA: TGTGCCAGCAGACAACCCGGACGGTACAATGAGCAGTTCTTC. The encoded protein is CASRQPGRYNEQFF.

This clone has only one observation. The genes are TRBV6-5 and TRBJ2-7; maybe TRBD1 (6 bases). Trimming left V 0 bases short and J 4 bases short, with 10 bases between. In germline, CDR1 is MNHEY, CDR2 SVGAGI. This CDR3 comprises 14 residues. The DNA for the CDR3 is TGTGCCAGCAGTTACTCAGGGGGTACATACGAGCAGTACTTC. Translation gives CASSYSGGTYEQYF.

V usage is TRBV12-3 or TRBV12-4 and J usage is TRBJ1-5; D gene ambiguous. The V and J ends lost 3 bases and 11 bases respectively, with 11 bases between them. This CDR3 region has 12 residues. The CDR3 is CASSFGGESQHF. As DNA, the CDR3 is TGTGCCAGCAGTTTCGGCGGGGAGTCCCAGCATTTT.

This sequence joins TRBV6-5 and TRBJ2-7, with D possibly being TRBD1 or TRBD2 (5 bases each). Germline V gives CDR1 MNHEY, CDR2 SVGAGI. This CDR3 contains 12 residues. V was shortened by 10 bases and J by 3 bases, with 13 bases between the two germline ends. The CDR3 spells CATRDPSYEQYF. In nucleotides, the CDR3 is TGTGCCACCCGGGACCCGAGCTACGAGCAGTACTTC.

The CDR3, as DNA: TGTGCCAGCAGCAGTGGACAGTCCACTGAAGCTTTCTTT. Its protein is CASSSGQSTEAFF. The chain uses TRBV5-5 and TRBJ1-1, with D perhaps matching TRBD1 (6 bases). The CDR3 is 13 amino acids. V was clipped by 4 bases and J by 4 bases, with 11 bases between them. Germline values: CDR1 SGHKS, CDR2 YYEKEE (reference sequence).

V and J are TRBV27 and TRBJ2-7, with a possible D match to TRBD2 (5 bases). Trimming stripped 4 bases from V and 3 bases from J, with 10 bases between. The CDR3 is 13 residues long. CDR1 MNHEY and CDR2 SMNVEV come from the germline V gene (reference sequence). The CDR3 DNA sequence: TGTGCCAGCAGTTCCGGACTCTTCTACGAGCAGTACTTC. It is translated as CASSSGLFYEQYF.

V gene TRBV19 combines with J gene TRBJ1-1; a weak D match, TRBD1 (5 bases). Germline V gene sequence: CDR1 LNHDA, CDR2 SQIVND (reference sequence). V shed 3 bases and J shed 7 bases, with 9 bases lying between them. This CDR3 contains 12 residues. CDR3 sequence: CASSIGHLEAFF. As DNA, the CDR3 is TGTGCCAGTAGTATTGGACACCTTGAAGCTTTCTTT.

The chain links TRBV7-2 to TRBJ1-1, with TRBD1 identical over 7 bases. This CDR3 region has 14 residues. From germline, CDR1 is SGHTA and CDR2 FQGNSA. Unmatched junction bases numbered 4, after V lost 5 bases and J lost 1 base. CDR3 protein: CASSPGTANTEAFF. In DNA form, the CDR3 reads TGTGCCAGCAGCCCCGGGACAGCGAACACTGAAGCTTTCTTT.

The chain has TRBV5-6 and TRBJ1-2; D gene uncertain. This CDR3 has 12 residues. V shed 2 bases and J shed 2 bases, with 4 bases lying between them. Per germline, CDR1 SGHDT and CDR2 YYEEEE. The CDR3 is CASSLGNYGYTF. The CDR3 DNA reads as TGTGCCAGCAGCTTAGGAAACTATGGCTACACCTTC.

The rearrangement links TRBV27 to TRBJ1-6; a possible D gene is TRBD1 (5 bases). Germline CDR1 reads MNHEY; CDR2 reads SMNVEV (reference sequence). The V end lost 1 base, the J end lost 10 bases, and 11 bases lay between the germline ends. CDR3 size: 14 residues. The CDR3 spells CASSLYRGGSPLHF. The CDR3 DNA reads TGTGCCAGCAGTTTATATAGGGGAGGCTCACCCCTCCACTTT.

There are a few counts of this clone. The chain carries TRBV19 and TRBJ1-1; weak D call: TRBD1 (6 bases). Germline assignment: CDR1 LNHDA and CDR2 SQIVND (reference sequence). The CDR3 has 17 residues. Trimming took off 2 bases at V and 2 bases at J, with 18 bases between the two ends. This CDR3 reads CASSIIGRGRKNTEAFF. CDR3 in DNA: TGTGCCAGTAGTATAATTGGCAGGGGAAGGAAAAACACTGAAGCTTTCTTT. Together with reference TRBV19 and TRBJ1-1, the CDR3 gives the full variable domain: DGGITQSPKYLFRKEGQNVTLSCEQNLNHDAMYWYRQDPGQGLRLIYYSQIVNDFQKGDIAEGYSVSREKKESFPLTVTSAQKNPTAFYLCASSIIGRGRKNTEAFFGQGTRLTVV.

V is TRBV19 and J is TRBJ2-6, with 9 bases aligning to TRBD1. The germline V gene has CDR1 LNHDA and CDR2 SQIVND (reference sequence). The CDR3 runs 17 residues. Trimming removed 3 bases from V and 4 bases from J; junction bases left unmatched: 7. The CDR3 bases are TGTGCCAGTAGTATTGTACAGGGGGCGCAAGGGGCCAACGTCCTGACTTTC. Protein sequence: CASSIVQGAQGANVLTF. The variable domain in full, with the rest retrieved from reference TRBV19 and TRBJ2-6, is DGGITQSPKYLFRKEGQNVTLSCEQNLNHDAMYWYRQDPGQGLRLIYYSQIVNDFQKGDIAEGYSVSREKKESFPLTVTSAQKNPTAFYLCASSIVQGAQGANVLTFGAGSRLTVL.

The gene calls are TRBV2 and TRBJ1-6, with no clear D. Germline CDR1 reads SNHLY; CDR2 reads FYNNEI. This CDR3 has 17 amino acids. V was trimmed by 3 bases and J by 4 bases, leaving 16 bases between them. CDR3 region: CASSEEEWAKYNSPLHF. In DNA form, the CDR3 reads TGTGCCAGCAGTGAGGAGGAGTGGGCTAAGTATAATTCACCCCTCCACTTT. The whole variable domain, remainder taken from reference TRBV2 and TRBJ1-6, is EPEVTQTPSHQVTQMGQEVILRCVPISNHLYFYWYRQILGQKVEFLVSFYNNEISEKSEIFDDQFSVERPDGSNFTLKIRSTKLEDSAMYFCASSEEEWAKYNSPLHFGNGTRLTVT.

V and J are TRBV4-1 and TRBJ1-2; 9 nucleotides align to TRBD1. The CDR3 loop spans 15 amino acids. From germline, CDR1 is MGHRA and CDR2 YSYEKL. The V and J ends lost 0 bases and 7 bases, in that order; junction bases with no gene match: 6. CDR3 in amino acids: CASSQEQGAKGGYTF. In nucleotides, the CDR3 is TGCGCCAGCAGCCAAGAACAGGGGGCTAAGGGTGGCTACACCTTC.

The chain's CDR3 is CASSTTNEQFF. The CDR3, as DNA: TGTGCCAGCAGCACAACAAATGAGCAGTTCTTC. The chain has TRBV3-1 (or the pseudogene TRBV3-2) and TRBJ2-1, with unresolved D. CDR1 is LGHDT and CDR2 is YNNKEL in the germline V gene (reference sequence). The CDR3 runs 11 residues. V was cut by 5 bases and J by 7 bases, with 6 bases left in between.

The chain joins TRBV7-9 to TRBJ1-2; D is possibly TRBD1 (5 bases). Germline lookup yields CDR1 SEHNR and CDR2 FQNEAQ (reference sequence). The CDR3 extends over 15 amino acids. The V and J ends lost 2 bases and 2 bases respectively, with 12 bases between them. CDR3 DNA sequence: TGTGCCAGCAGCTTAAGAAGGGGCGGGAACTATGGCTACACCTTC. Its protein is CASSLRRGGNYGYTF.

J is TRBJ2-1 and V is TRBV27; D call uncertain. The V end was cut by 7 bases, the J end by 6 bases, with 19 bases between. The CDR3 is 15 amino acids. Germline CDR1 MNHEY, CDR2 SMNVEV (reference sequence). CDR3 protein: CASNLLPPLGNEQFF. The CDR3 nucleotides read TGTGCCAGCAATCTACTACCCCCTTTGGGCAATGAGCAGTTCTTC.

With respect to this clone: Other DNA sequences from this sample encode an identical CDR3 as well. The chain has TRBV5-6 and TRBJ1-5, with D possibly matching TRBD1 (6 bases). Trimming took 0 bases from V and 0 from J, leaving 7 bases between them. CDR1 is SGHDT, CDR2 YYEEEE, per germline. The CDR3 length is 15 residues. For the CDR3, the DNA is TGTGCCAGCAGCTTGGCAGGGGATAGCAATCAGCCCCAGCATTTT. Protein product: CASSLAGDSNQPQHF.

The rearrangement uses TRBV6-5 and TRBJ2-2, with no clear D. Trimming shortened V by 2 bases and J by 5 bases, and 9 bases separated the two germline ends. The length of the CDR3 is 14 residues. The germline V gene has CDR1 MNHEY and CDR2 SVGAGI. CDR3 protein: CASSYGQTTGELFF. The CDR3 bases are TGTGCCAGCAGTTACGGGCAGACGACCGGGGAGCTGTTTTTT.

The gene calls are TRBV29-1 and TRBJ2-1; tentative D call: TRBD1 (7 bases). The germline CDR1 and CDR2 sequences are SQVTM and ANQGSEA. Trimming removed 3 bases at V and 7 bases at J, with 13 bases between. There are 13 residues in the CDR3. The CDR3 DNA reads as TGCAGCGTTGAGTATCAGGGGGGAAATGAGCAGTTCTTC. Translating it yields CSVEYQGGNEQFF.